This T cell receptor beta chain came from a study of identical twins. Study outcomes and limitations: Conclusions leaned on cross-sectional statistical analysis and did not track the same donors over time.

The germline CDR1 and CDR2 sequences are MNHEY and SVGAGI. V lost 2 bases and J lost 3, with 8 bases in between. The CDR3 spans 14 residues. cDNA molecules carried unique molecular identifiers, and template switching added a universal primer site. MiXCR, run by TCRdb on the 5' RACE reads, gives a single entry per CDR3 protein. Seen here are about 220,000 distinct CDR3 sequences, 7.5% observed once, and the top ten hold around 5.4%. This clonotype came up a few times. Its antigen is unidentified. This sample also belongs to another study, concerning yellow fever vaccine responses in identical twins.

Sequences were obtained from CD8+ T cells sorted from blood. This chain joins TRBV6-5 and TRBJ2-1, with D possibly called TRBD1 or TRBD2 (5 bases each). This TCR was recovered from a woman aged 18-29 years in good health. The CDR3 loop reads CASSYGGVYNEQFF. CDR3 coding DNA: TGTGCCAGCAGTTACGGGGGAGTCTACAATGAGCAGTTCTTC.